These 21 T cell receptor beta chains came from one sample sequenced in a study of response to subunit inactivated influenza vaccine. TCRdb analysed the RT-PCR reads with MiXCR anew, one entry per CDR3 protein. The data contain 530,000 or so distinct CDR3 sequences, about 15% of them singletons. The material was PBMCs from blood, obtained about 12 days after vaccination. Receptors originate from a man between 45 and 60 years old who received an inactivated influenza vaccine.

The genes are TRBV4-3 and TRBJ2-6, with D possibly matching TRBD1 (6 bases). Germline V gene data show CDR1 as LGHNA and CDR2 as YSLEER. V was clipped by 4 bases and J by 4 bases, with 17 bases between them. The CDR3 is 17 residues long. CDR3 sequence reads: CASSPTGNLAGANVLTF. The DNA for the CDR3 is TGCGCCAGCAGCCCGACAGGTAATCTCGCCGGGGCCAACGTCCTGACTTTC.

The V gene is TRBV7-9, the J gene TRBJ2-1, with a possible D match to TRBD2 (5 bases). The V end lost 3 bases, the J end lost 9 bases, and 12 bases lay between the germline ends. The CDR3 totals 13 residues. Germline V gene lookup returns CDR1 SEHNR and CDR2 FQNEAQ (reference sequence). The CDR3 loop reads CASSLSLAGEQFF. The CDR3, as DNA: TGTGCCAGCAGCTTGAGCCTAGCCGGTGAGCAGTTCTTC.

The chain is built from TRBV9 and TRBJ2-1, with 7 bases matching TRBD2. The V gene end was trimmed by 0 bases and the J gene end by 8 bases; junction bases not matched to a gene: 5. Looked up from germline, CDR1 is SGDLS and CDR2 is YYNGEE. The CDR3 has 14 amino acids. As DNA, the CDR3 is TGTGCCAGCAGCGTAGCGGGACGGGGGGATGAGCAGTTCTTC. Its protein product is CASSVAGRGDEQFF.

The CDR3 coding sequence is TGTGCCAGCAATCCAGAGTTGAACACTGAAGCTTTCTTT. Translating it yields CASNPELNTEAFF. This chain joins TRBV2 and TRBJ1-1; no definite D call. CDR1 is SNHLY, CDR2 FYNNEI, per germline. Trimming took 7 bases from V and 0 from J, leaving 9 bases between them. CDR3 size: 13 residues.

In this sample, this clonotype turned up many times. The chain recombines TRBV3-1 with TRBJ2-2; TRBD2 agrees at 11 bases. Germline loops: CDR1 LGHDT, CDR2 YNNKEL (reference sequence). V lost 4 bases and J lost 5; bases outside the gene matches: 6. The CDR3 runs 16 residues. The CDR3 bases are TGTGCCAGCAGCCCACTAGCGGGAGTATATACCGGGGAGCTGTTTTTT. Amino acids: CASSPLAGVYTGELFF.

The chain employs TRBV7-9 and TRBJ1-1; possibly TRBD1 for D (6 bases). The CDR3 has 14 residues. The ends were cut back, 5 bases at V and 4 bases at J, with 14 bases in the middle. Germline loops: CDR1 SEHNR, CDR2 FQNEAQ (reference sequence). CDR3 sequence reads: CASSKQGGGTEAFF. In nucleotides, the CDR3 is TGTGCCAGCAGCAAACAGGGAGGGGGCACTGAAGCTTTCTTT.

Only a few counts were recorded for this clonotype. The chain links TRBV29-1 to TRBJ2-3; 10 bases align to TRBD2. Germline assignment: CDR1 SQVTM and CDR2 ANQGSEA. This CDR3 has 13 residues. The ends lost 7 bases at V and 3 bases at J; junction bases unmatched: 4. CDR3 bases: TGCAGCGCCACTAGCGGGATTACAGATACGCAGTATTTT. Its translation: CSATSGITDTQYF.

This clonotype was found a few times. The V and J genes are TRBV21-1 and TRBJ2-7; no check of the table's D call, TRBD2, against the DNA was made. TRBV21-1 represents a pseudogene. The CDR3 has 18 residues. CDR3: CASSRLLVTGLAGAEQYF. CDR3 DNA sequence: TGTGCCAGCAGCAGATTGCTCGTGACGGGACTAGCGGGGGCCGAGCAGTACTTC.

This chain uses TRBV5-1 with TRBJ2-7, with D uncertain. CDR1 SGHRS and CDR2 YFSETQ come from the germline V gene. The CDR3 covers 14 residues. V lost 5 bases, J lost 2 bases, and 14 bases lay in between. CDR3 loop: CASSDGVAAYEQYF. The DNA of the CDR3 is TGCGCCAGCAGTGATGGCGTTGCGGCCTACGAGCAGTACTTC.

The chain recombines TRBV10-3 with TRBJ2-3; 9 bases are shared with TRBD1. Per the germline V gene, CDR1 is ENHRY and CDR2 is SYGVKD. After removal of 10 bases from V and 4 bases from J, the junction contained 9 bases not matched to a gene. The CDR3 is made up of 14 amino acids. The CDR3 region is CASKGTGQADTQYF. The CDR3 bases are TGTGCCAGCAAAGGGACAGGGCAGGCAGATACGCAGTATTTT.

In its sample, this clonotype was seen a few times. The chain combines TRBV7-9 with TRBJ2-3; D tentatively reads TRBD1 or TRBD2 (5 bases each). V dropped 0 bases and J dropped 3 bases, with 13 bases sitting between them. The CDR3 length is 16 residues. Germline V gene sequence: CDR1 SEHNR, CDR2 FQNEAQ (reference sequence). This CDR3 is CASSLASGATTDTQYF. CDR3 bases: TGTGCCAGCAGCTTAGCTTCCGGGGCGACGACAGATACGCAGTATTTT.

The CDR3 loop is CASSLRAENTGELFF. In nucleotides, the CDR3 is TGTGCCAGCAGCTTAAGGGCGGAGAACACCGGGGAGCTGTTTTTT. The chain has TRBV7-2 and TRBJ2-2; D call uncertain. V lost 2 bases to trimming and J lost 1 base, with 8 bases between them. This CDR3 comprises 15 residues. The germline gives CDR1 SGHTA, CDR2 FQGNSA.

The rearrangement uses TRBV29-1 and TRBJ1-1, with D unclear. The V end was cut by 7 bases, the J end by 5 bases, with 8 bases between. This CDR3 has 10 residues. CDR1 and CDR2 (germline): SQVTM, ANQGSEA. CDR3 protein: CSAYRTEAFF. In DNA form, the CDR3 reads TGCAGCGCCTACCGAACTGAAGCTTTCTTT.

The genes are TRBV20-1 and TRBJ2-1, with a weak D call TRBD2 (6 bases). V gave up 3 bases and J gave up 1 base, with 13 bases separating them. Germline V gene sequence: CDR1 DFQATT, CDR2 SNEGSKA (reference sequence). The CDR3 is 15 residues long. CDR3 sequence reads: CSASGLTSSYNEQFF. The DNA of the CDR3 is TGCAGTGCTAGTGGCCTGACTAGTTCCTACAATGAGCAGTTCTTC.

This clonotype was seen a few times. In DNA form, the CDR3 reads TGTGCCAGCAGTCTCCCGGGACTAGCGGGAGTGGGGACCGGGGAGCTGTTTTTT. As protein: CASSLPGLAGVGTGELFF. The chain links TRBV6-1 to TRBJ2-2; 14 bases match TRBD2. After removal of 5 bases from V and 5 bases from J, the junction contained 10 bases not matched to a gene. The V gene's germline CDR1 is MNHNS and CDR2 SASEGT. The CDR3 consists of 18 residues.

The CDR3 loop reads CATRTGMTDTQYF. DNA for the CDR3: TGTGCCACTCGGACAGGGATGACAGATACGCAGTATTTT. The V call is TRBV12-3 or TRBV12-4, the J call TRBJ2-3; 8 nucleotides align to TRBD1. The CDR3 consists of 13 residues. J was trimmed by 3 bases and V by 10 bases; bases with no gene match: 6.

J is TRBJ2-7 and V is TRBV24-1; 8 bases match TRBD2. Losses at the gene ends were 6 bases for V and 3 bases for J; bases not matched to a gene: 9. Germline values: CDR1 KGHDR, CDR2 SFDVKD. The CDR3 has 15 amino acids. The CDR3 loop reads CATSRGGGRDYEQYF. The DNA for the CDR3 is TGTGCCACCAGTCGGGGGGGGGGCAGGGACTACGAGCAGTACTTC.

The chain carries TRBV12-3 or TRBV12-4 and TRBJ2-3, with TRBD1 matching 7 bases. V lost 5 bases, J lost 4 bases, and 9 bases stayed unmatched. The CDR3 extends over 15 amino acids. The CDR3: CASSTGTALADTQYF. The CDR3 DNA follows: TGTGCCAGCAGTACCGGGACAGCACTGGCAGATACGCAGTATTTT.

The sample holds a few counts of this clonotype. The chain has TRBV6-5 and TRBJ1-6; tentative D call: TRBD1 (5 bases). Trimming took 4 bases from V and 9 from J, leaving 16 bases between them. Germline CDR1 and CDR2: MNHEY and SVGAGI. CDR3 length: 15 amino acids. The CDR3 DNA sequence: TGTGCCAGCAGTTTGAGTGGCAGGGCACTTTCACCCCTCCACTTT. Translated: CASSLSGRALSPLHF.

At least ten counts were recorded for this clonotype. V gene TRBV29-1 combines with J gene TRBJ2-7; no clear D gene. With 0 bases removed from V and 2 bases from J, the gap between germline ends came to 14 bases. This CDR3 spans 15 amino acids. Looked up from germline, CDR1 is SQVTM and CDR2 is ANQGSEA. This chain's CDR3 is CSVEESRSETYEQYF. The CDR3 region has the DNA TGCAGCGTTGAAGAATCTCGGTCAGAAACCTACGAGCAGTACTTC.

The rearrangement links TRBV11-2 to TRBJ1-1; perhaps TRBD1 as D (5 bases). V lost 0 bases and J 11 bases, leaving 25 bases between the germline ends. The CDR3 length is 17 residues. CDR1 is SGHAT, CDR2 FQNNGV, per germline. CDR3 region: CASSLEFLATGLRGAFF. CDR3 nucleotides: TGTGCCAGCAGCTTAGAATTTTTGGCTACAGGTCTTCGAGGGGCTTTCTTT.